The clone carrying this T cell receptor beta chain has just a few counts. What it recognizes is unknown. The data are from a study of post-analysis software for immune sequencing data. General study points: The five TRBV segments detected at higher frequency in patients than in controls included TRBV5-6, TRBV5-1 and TRBV20-1.

This CDR3 has 15 amino acids. The ends lost 7 bases at V and 2 bases at J; junction bases unmatched: 3. Germline V gene data show CDR1 as DFQATT and CDR2 as SNEGSKA (reference sequence). TCR beta cDNA libraries had unique molecular identifiers. Each CDR3 protein gets one entry after TCRdb re-called the PCR reads with MiXCR. The sample lists roughly 800,000 distinct CDR3 sequences; 25% to 30% were seen once. The sequencing sample was made of blood. The rearrangement links TRBV20-1 to TRBJ2-1, with 15 positions matching TRBD2. The sequence was collected from a girl between 10 and 17 years old with multiple sclerosis. CDR3 in amino acids: CSGTSGRGPYNEQFF. CDR3 nucleotide sequence: TGCAGTGGGACTAGCGGGAGGGGGCCCTACAATGAGCAGTTCTTC.